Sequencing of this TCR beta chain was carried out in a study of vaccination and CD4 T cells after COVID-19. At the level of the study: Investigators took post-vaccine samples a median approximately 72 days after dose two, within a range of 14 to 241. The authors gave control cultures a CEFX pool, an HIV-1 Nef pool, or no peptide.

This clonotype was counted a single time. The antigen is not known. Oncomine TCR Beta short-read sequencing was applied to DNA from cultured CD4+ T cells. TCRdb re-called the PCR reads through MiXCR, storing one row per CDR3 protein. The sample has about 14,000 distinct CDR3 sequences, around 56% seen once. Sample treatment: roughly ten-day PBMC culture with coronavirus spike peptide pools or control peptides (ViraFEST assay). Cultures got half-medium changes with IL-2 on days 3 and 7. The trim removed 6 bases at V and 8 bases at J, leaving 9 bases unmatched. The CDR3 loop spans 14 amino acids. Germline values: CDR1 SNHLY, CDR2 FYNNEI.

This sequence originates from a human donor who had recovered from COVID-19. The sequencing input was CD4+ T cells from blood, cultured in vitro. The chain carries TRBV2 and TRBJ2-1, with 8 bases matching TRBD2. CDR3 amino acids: CASRHQRGLHEQFF. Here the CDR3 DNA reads TGTGCCAGCAGACACCAGCGGGGGCTTCATGAGCAGTTCTTC.